The 18 T cell receptor beta chains below come from one sample, sequenced in a study of OX40 agonist ivuxolimab in advanced cancers. Only in-frame clones appear in the TCRdb table, and some are missing; sequencing was by immunoSEQ multiplex PCR. The sample has 50,000 to 65,000 clones, about 83% seen once. Specimen: CD4+ or CD8+ T cells sorted from blood, collected in a trial of the OX40 agonist ivuxolimab. The receptors originated from an adult with an advanced solid tumor such as melanoma, head and neck, liver or kidney cancer.

The J gene is TRBJ1-5, the V gene TRBV11-2; 8 nucleotides line up with TRBD1. V dropped 3 bases and J dropped 4; count of bases not matched to a gene: 2. CDR3 size: 14 residues. Germline values: CDR1 SGHAT, CDR2 FQNNGV. This CDR3 reads CASSLNRGNQPQHF. The DNA of the CDR3 is TGTGCCAGCAGCTTGAACAGGGGGAATCAGCCCCAGCATTTT. Full variable domain (outside the CDR3, taken from reference TRBV11-2 and TRBJ1-5): EAGVAQSPRYKIIEKRQSVAFWCNPISGHATLYWYQQILGQGPKLLIQFQNNGVVDDSQLPKDRFSAERLKGVDSTLKIQPAKLEDSAVYLCASSLNRGNQPQHFGDGTRLSIL.

V usage is TRBV4-1 and J usage is TRBJ2-7; D not resolved. CDR3 length: 15 amino acids. Germline V lookup: CDR1 MGHRA, CDR2 YSYEKL. V lost 1 base and J 3 bases, leaving 13 bases between the germline ends. CDR3 sequence: CASSQGVRSNYEQYF. CDR3 sequence (DNA): TGCGCCAGCAGCCAAGGGGTCAGGTCCAACTACGAGCAGTACTTC.

This chain uses TRBV7-9 with TRBJ2-3; TRBD2 might be the D (6 bases). CDR1 is SEHNR and CDR2 is FQNEAQ in the germline V gene (reference sequence). The CDR3 has 14 amino acids. V gave up 5 bases and J gave up 5 bases, with 14 bases separating them. CDR3 amino acids: CASSRPHSGDTQYF. In nucleotides, the CDR3 is TGTGCCAGCAGCAGGCCGCATAGCGGAGATACGCAGTATTTT.

V gene TRBV2 combines with J gene TRBJ1-2, with TRBD1 as a possible D gene (6 bases). The CDR3 extends over 12 amino acids. Germline CDR1 and CDR2: SNHLY and FYNNEI. Trimming took off 6 bases at V and 4 bases at J, with 9 bases between the two ends. The DNA for the CDR3 is TGTGCCAGCAGGGACAGCCCCTATGGCTACACCTTC. Its protein product is CASRDSPYGYTF. Full variable domain (remainder filled in from reference TRBV2 and TRBJ1-2): EPEVTQTPSHQVTQMGQEVILRCVPISNHLYFYWYRQILGQKVEFLVSFYNNEISEKSEIFDDQFSVERPDGSNFTLKIRSTKLEDSAMYFCASRDSPYGYTFGSGTRLTVV.

This chain joins TRBV9 and TRBJ2-1; no clear D. This CDR3 is 13 amino acids long. V lost 3 bases to trimming and J lost 9 bases, with 13 bases between them. The germline gives CDR1 SGDLS, CDR2 YYNGEE. CDR3 protein: CASSEDGLREQFF. The DNA of the CDR3 is TGTGCCAGCAGCGAAGATGGGCTACGTGAGCAGTTCTTC.

This clone was seen a few times. V gene TRBV2 combines with J gene TRBJ2-5; D gene ambiguous. Trimming took 1 base from V and 5 from J, leaving 5 bases between them. CDR1 is SNHLY, CDR2 FYNNEI, per germline. This CDR3 region has 12 residues. CDR3 DNA sequence: TGTGCCAGCAGTGAAGAGGTTGAGACCCAGTACTTC. Its protein is CASSEEVETQYF.

As DNA, the CDR3 is TGTGCCAGTAGGCCAGTAGGCCAAGCTAACTATGGCTACACCTTC. Translating gives CASRPVGQANYGYTF. The rearrangement joins TRBV19 to TRBJ1-2, with no clear D. Deletions cut 6 bases from V and 0 bases from J, with 14 bases between. The CDR3 is made up of 15 amino acids. The germline gives CDR1 LNHDA, CDR2 SQIVND (reference sequence).

The CDR3 reads CACPGLSSYNEQFF. CDR3 coding DNA: TGTGCCTGCCCGGGGTTAAGCTCCTACAATGAGCAGTTCTTC. The rearrangement links TRBV30 to TRBJ2-1; the D gene is possibly TRBD2 (5 bases). The germline CDR1 and CDR2 sequences are GTSNPN and SVGIG (reference sequence). This CDR3 is built from 14 residues. Trimming cost V 6 bases and J 0 bases, with 12 bases left between them. Using reference TRBV30 and TRBJ2-1 for the parts outside the CDR3, the full variable domain is SQTIHQWPATLVQPVGSPLSLECTVEGTSNPNLYWYRQAAGRGLQLLFYSVGIGQISSEVPQNLSASRPQDRQFILSSKKLLLSDSGFYLCACPGLSSYNEQFFGPGTRLTVL.

This clone was observed once. The rearrangement uses TRBV6-1 and TRBJ1-1, with D possibly matching TRBD1 (5 bases). V was clipped by 6 bases and J by 5 bases, with 16 bases between them. The CDR3 totals 14 residues. Germline loops: CDR1 MNHNS, CDR2 SASEGT. Here the CDR3 reads CASRRDPLQTEAFF. CDR3 bases: TGTGCCAGCAGGAGGGACCCTTTACAAACTGAAGCTTTCTTT.

The genes are TRBV5-1 and TRBJ1-1; a weak D match, TRBD1 (6 bases). Between the trimmed V and J ends, which lost 1 base and 5 bases, there was a span of 12 bases. The CDR3 contains 14 residues. CDR1 is SGHRS, CDR2 YFSETQ, per germline. As DNA, the CDR3 is TGCGCCAGCAGCTTGTTACAGGGAGGGACTGAAGCTTTCTTT. This encodes CASSLLQGGTEAFF.

The genes are TRBV5-1 and TRBJ1-3; 7 bases fit TRBD1. This CDR3 region has 14 residues. Looked up from germline, CDR1 is SGHRS and CDR2 is YFSETQ. J gave up 4 bases and V 4 bases, and 5 bases lay outside the gene matches. The DNA for the CDR3 is TGCGCCAGCAGCCTGGGACAGAACGGAAACACCATATATTTT. Translation: CASSLGQNGNTIYF.

The chain combines TRBV19 with TRBJ2-7, with D perhaps assigned TRBD1 or TRBD2 (5 bases each). With 2 bases removed from V and 3 bases from J, the gap between germline ends came to 14 bases. The CDR3 is 15 amino acids. Germline values: CDR1 LNHDA, CDR2 SQIVND (reference sequence). Here the CDR3 reads CASSISAVRGYEQYF. Written as DNA, the CDR3 is TGTGCCAGTAGTATATCGGCAGTGAGGGGCTACGAGCAGTACTTC.

This chain connects TRBV5-1 to TRBJ2-5; D unresolved. The J call could be wrong; TRBJ2-7 is a better fit for the DNA end. The CDR3 contains 13 residues. CDR1 is SGHRS, CDR2 YFSETQ, per germline. CDR3 protein: CASSLPPSYEQYF. The CDR3 coding sequence is TGCGCCAGCAGCTTGCCCCCGTCCTACGAGCAGTACTTC.

This clone was recorded only once. The V gene is TRBV19, the J gene TRBJ1-3; D is unresolved. Germline loops: CDR1 LNHDA, CDR2 SQIVND (reference sequence). V lost 6 bases and J 0 bases, leaving 9 bases between the germline ends. CDR3 length equals 14 residues. In DNA, the CDR3 is TGTGCCAGTAGACCTACCTCCTCTGGAAACACCATATATTTT. This sequence encodes CASRPTSSGNTIYF. The full variable domain, rest sourced from reference TRBV19 and TRBJ1-3, is DGGITQSPKYLFRKEGQNVTLSCEQNLNHDAMYWYRQDPGQGLRLIYYSQIVNDFQKGDIAEGYSVSREKKESFPLTVTSAQKNPTAFYLCASRPTSSGNTIYFGEGSWLTVV.

The table lists this clone with a count of one. The chain links TRBV9 to TRBJ2-7; D might be TRBD2 (6 bases). CDR1 and CDR2 (germline): SGDLS, YYNGEE. V lost 0 bases and J 0 bases, leaving 13 bases between the germline ends. The CDR3 totals 16 residues. In DNA, the CDR3 is TGTGCCAGCAGCGTAGAGGAGACTAGGACCTCCTACGAGCAGTACTTC. It is translated as CASSVEETRTSYEQYF.

This chain uses TRBV6-5 with TRBJ1-4, with D tentatively TRBD1 (6 bases). This CDR3 has 15 residues. The V end lost 0 bases, the J end lost 5 bases, and 10 bases lay between the germline ends. Germline lookup yields CDR1 MNHEY and CDR2 SVGAGI. The CDR3 bases are TGTGCCAGCAGTTACTCCAGGGGTCCAAATGAAAAACTGTTTTTT. This translates into CASSYSRGPNEKLFF.

The V and J genes are TRBV7-3 and TRBJ2-3, with TRBD2 matching over 7 bases. The CDR3 loop spans 15 amino acids. Germline CDR1 is SGHTA and CDR2 is FQGTGA. J gave up 4 bases and V 5 bases, and 9 bases lay outside the gene matches. CDR3: CASSAWAGESDTQYF. DNA of the CDR3: TGTGCCAGCAGCGCCTGGGCGGGAGAATCAGATACGCAGTATTTT.

This chain connects TRBV9 to TRBJ2-5, with TRBD2 matching 9 bases. This CDR3 has 15 amino acids. Germline loops: CDR1 SGDLS, CDR2 YYNGEE. Trimming took 2 bases from V and 2 from J; bases not matched to a gene: 4. The CDR3 loop reads CASSVSGSPQETQYF. DNA for the CDR3: TGTGCCAGCAGCGTTAGCGGGAGCCCTCAAGAGACCCAGTACTTC.